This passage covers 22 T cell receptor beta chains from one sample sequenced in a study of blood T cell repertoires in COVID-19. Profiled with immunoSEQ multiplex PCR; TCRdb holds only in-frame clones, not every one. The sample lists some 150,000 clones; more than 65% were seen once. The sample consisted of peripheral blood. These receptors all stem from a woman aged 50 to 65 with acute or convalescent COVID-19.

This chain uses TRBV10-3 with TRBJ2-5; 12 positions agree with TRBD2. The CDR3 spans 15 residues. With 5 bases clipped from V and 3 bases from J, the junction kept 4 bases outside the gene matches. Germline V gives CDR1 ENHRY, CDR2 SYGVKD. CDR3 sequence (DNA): TGTGCCATCAGTCCCGGACTAGCGGGGAAAGAGACCCAGTACTTC. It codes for CAISPGLAGKETQYF.

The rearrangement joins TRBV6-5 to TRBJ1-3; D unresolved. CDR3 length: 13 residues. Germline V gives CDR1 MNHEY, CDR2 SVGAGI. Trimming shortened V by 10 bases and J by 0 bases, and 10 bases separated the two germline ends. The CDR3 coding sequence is TGTGCCACCAAGGAGAGCTCTGGAAACACCATATATTTT. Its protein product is CATKESSGNTIYF.

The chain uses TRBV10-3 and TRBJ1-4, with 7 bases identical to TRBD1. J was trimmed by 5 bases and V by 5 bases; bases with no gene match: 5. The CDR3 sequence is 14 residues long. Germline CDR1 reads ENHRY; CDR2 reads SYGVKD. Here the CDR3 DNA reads TGTGCCATCAGTCGGGCAGGGGGGAATGAAAAACTGTTTTTT. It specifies CAISRAGGNEKLFF.

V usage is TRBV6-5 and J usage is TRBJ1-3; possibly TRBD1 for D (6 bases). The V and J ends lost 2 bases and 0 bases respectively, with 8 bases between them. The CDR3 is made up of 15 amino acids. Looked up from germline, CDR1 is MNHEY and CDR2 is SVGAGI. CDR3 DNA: TGTGCCAGCAGTTACAGGACAGTCTCTGGAAACACCATATATTTT. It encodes CASSYRTVSGNTIYF.

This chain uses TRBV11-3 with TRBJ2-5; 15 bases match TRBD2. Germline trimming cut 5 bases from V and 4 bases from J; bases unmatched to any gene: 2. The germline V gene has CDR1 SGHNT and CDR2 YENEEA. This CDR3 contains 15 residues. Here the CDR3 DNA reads TGTGCCAGCAGCGCGGGACTAGCGGGAGGAGAGACCCAGTACTTC. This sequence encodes CASSAGLAGGETQYF.

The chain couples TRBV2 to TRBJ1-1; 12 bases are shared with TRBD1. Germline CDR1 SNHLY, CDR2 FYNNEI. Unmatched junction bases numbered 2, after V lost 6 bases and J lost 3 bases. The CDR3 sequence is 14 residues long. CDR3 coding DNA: TGTGCCAGCAGGGGACAGGGGGCGCACACTGAAGCTTTCTTT. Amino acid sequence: CASRGQGAHTEAFF. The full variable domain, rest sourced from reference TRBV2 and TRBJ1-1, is EPEVTQTPSHQVTQMGQEVILRCVPISNHLYFYWYRQILGQKVEFLVSFYNNEISEKSEIFDDQFSVERPDGSNFTLKIRSTKLEDSAMYFCASRGQGAHTEAFFGQGTRLTVV.

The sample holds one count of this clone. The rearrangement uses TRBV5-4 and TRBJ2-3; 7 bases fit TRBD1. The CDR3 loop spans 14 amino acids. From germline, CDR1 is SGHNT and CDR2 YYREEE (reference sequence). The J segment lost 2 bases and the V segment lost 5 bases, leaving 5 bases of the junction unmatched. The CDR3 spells CASRADRNTDTQYF. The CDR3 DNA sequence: TGTGCCAGCAGAGCGGACAGGAACACAGATACGCAGTATTTT.

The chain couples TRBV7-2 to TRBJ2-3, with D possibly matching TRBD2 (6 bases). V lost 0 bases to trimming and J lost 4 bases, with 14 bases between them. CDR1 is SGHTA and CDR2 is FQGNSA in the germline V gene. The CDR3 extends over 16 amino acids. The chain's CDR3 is CASSLAGRPGADTQYF. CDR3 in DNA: TGTGCCAGCAGCTTAGCGGGCAGGCCGGGGGCAGATACGCAGTATTTT. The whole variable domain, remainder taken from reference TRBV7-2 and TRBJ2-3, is GAGVSQSPSNKVTEKGKDVELRCDPISGHTALYWYRQSLGQGLEFLIYFQGNSAPDKSGLPSDRFSAERTGGSVSTLTIQRTQQEDSAVYLCASSLAGRPGADTQYFGPGTRLTVL.

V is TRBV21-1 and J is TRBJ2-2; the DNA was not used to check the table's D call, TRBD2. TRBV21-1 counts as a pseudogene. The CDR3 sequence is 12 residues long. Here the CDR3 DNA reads TGTGCCAGCACGCTAAAACCCGGGGAGCTGTTTTTT. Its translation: CASTLKPGELFF.

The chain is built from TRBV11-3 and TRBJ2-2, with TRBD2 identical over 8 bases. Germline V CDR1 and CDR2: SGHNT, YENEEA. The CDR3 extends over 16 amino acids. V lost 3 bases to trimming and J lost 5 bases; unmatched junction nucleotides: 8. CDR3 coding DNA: TGTGCCAGCAGCTTGGCGGGGGGCGCGAGAACCGGGGAGCTGTTTTTT. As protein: CASSLAGGARTGELFF. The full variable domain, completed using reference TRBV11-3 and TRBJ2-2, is EAGVVQSPRYKIIEKKQPVAFWCNPISGHNTLYWYLQNLGQGPELLIRYENEEAVDDSQLPKDRFSAERLKGVDSTLKIQPAELGDSAVYLCASSLAGGARTGELFFGEGSRLTVL.

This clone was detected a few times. The CDR3 nucleotides read TGTGCCAGCAGCGTCCGCAGGGAGGAAGCGAACACCGGGGAGCTGTTTTTT. Its protein product is CASSVRREEANTGELFF. The rearrangement joins TRBV9 to TRBJ2-2, with a weak D call TRBD2 (6 bases). This CDR3 is 17 amino acids long. Trimming removed 2 bases from V and 0 bases from J, with 14 bases in between. CDR1 is SGDLS and CDR2 is YYNGEE in the germline V gene.

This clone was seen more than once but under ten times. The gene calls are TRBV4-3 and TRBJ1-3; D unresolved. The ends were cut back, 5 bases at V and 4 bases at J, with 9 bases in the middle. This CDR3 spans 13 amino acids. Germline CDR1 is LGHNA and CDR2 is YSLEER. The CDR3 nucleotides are TGCGCCAGCAGCGGGAGGCCGGGAAACACCATATATTTT. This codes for CASSGRPGNTIYF.

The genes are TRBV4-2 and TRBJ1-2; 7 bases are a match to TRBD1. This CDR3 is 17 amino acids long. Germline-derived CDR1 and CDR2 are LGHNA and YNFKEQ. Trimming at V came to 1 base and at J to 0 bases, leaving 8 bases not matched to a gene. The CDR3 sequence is CASSQVGTAPSNYGYTF. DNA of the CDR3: TGTGCCAGCAGCCAAGTGGGGACAGCACCTTCTAACTATGGCTACACCTTC.

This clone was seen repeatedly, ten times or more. CDR3 sequence: CASRDGRGASYNSPLHF. CDR3 coding DNA: TGCGCCAGCAGGGATGGGCGGGGGGCTTCCTATAATTCACCCCTCCACTTT. This rearrangement joins TRBV4-1 to TRBJ1-6, with D possibly being TRBD1 (6 bases). Germline V lookup: CDR1 MGHRA, CDR2 YSYEKL. V was clipped by 6 bases and J by 1 base, with 16 bases between them. This CDR3 has 17 amino acids.

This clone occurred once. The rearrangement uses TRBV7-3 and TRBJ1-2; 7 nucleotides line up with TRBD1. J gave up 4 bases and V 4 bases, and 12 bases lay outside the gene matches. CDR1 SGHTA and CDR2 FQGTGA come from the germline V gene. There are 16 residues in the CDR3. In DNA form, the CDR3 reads TGTGCCAGCAGCTCCCGGACAGGCGCATCAACCTATGGCTACACCTTC. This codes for CASSSRTGASTYGYTF.

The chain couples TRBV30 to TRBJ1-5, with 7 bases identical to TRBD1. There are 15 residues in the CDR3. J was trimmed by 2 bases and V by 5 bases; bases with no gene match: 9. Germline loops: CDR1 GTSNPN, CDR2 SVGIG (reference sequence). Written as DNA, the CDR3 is TGTGCCTGGTCACAGGGGCCCCTGGGCAATCAGCCCCAGCATTTT. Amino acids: CAWSQGPLGNQPQHF.

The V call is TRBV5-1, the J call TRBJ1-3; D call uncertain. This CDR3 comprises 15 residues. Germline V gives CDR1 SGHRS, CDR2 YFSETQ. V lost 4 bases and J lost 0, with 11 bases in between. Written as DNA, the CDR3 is TGCGCCAGCAGCCGACCGGAGGGCTCTGGAAACACCATATATTTT. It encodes CASSRPEGSGNTIYF.

The CDR3 DNA reads as TGCAGCGTTGCCCCATTTGGGGAGGACTACGAGCAGTACTTC. Protein product: CSVAPFGEDYEQYF. The chain employs TRBV29-1 and TRBJ2-7; TRBD2 might be the D (6 bases). This CDR3 region has 14 residues. CDR1 and CDR2 (germline): SQVTM, ANQGSEA. Trimming pared 4 bases from V and 3 bases from J, leaving 16 bases between.

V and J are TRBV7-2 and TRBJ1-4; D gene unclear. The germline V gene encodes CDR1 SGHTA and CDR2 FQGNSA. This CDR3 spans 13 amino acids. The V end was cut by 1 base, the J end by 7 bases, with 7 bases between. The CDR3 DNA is TGTGCCAGCAGCTTAGGTTCCGGTGAAAAACTGTTTTTT. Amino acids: CASSLGSGEKLFF.

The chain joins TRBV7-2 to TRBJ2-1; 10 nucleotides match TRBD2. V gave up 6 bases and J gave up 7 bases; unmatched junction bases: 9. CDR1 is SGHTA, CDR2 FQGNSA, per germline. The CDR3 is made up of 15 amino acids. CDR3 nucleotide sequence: TGTGCCAGCAGTCCGGCCGGACTAGCGGCTAATGAGCAGTTCTTC. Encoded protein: CASSPAGLAANEQFF.

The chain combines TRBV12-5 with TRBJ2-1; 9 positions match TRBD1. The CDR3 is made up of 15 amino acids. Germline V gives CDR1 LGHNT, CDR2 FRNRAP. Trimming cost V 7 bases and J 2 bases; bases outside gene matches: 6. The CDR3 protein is CASAPGQGTYNEQFF. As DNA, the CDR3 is TGTGCTAGTGCCCCGGGACAGGGCACCTACAATGAGCAGTTCTTC.

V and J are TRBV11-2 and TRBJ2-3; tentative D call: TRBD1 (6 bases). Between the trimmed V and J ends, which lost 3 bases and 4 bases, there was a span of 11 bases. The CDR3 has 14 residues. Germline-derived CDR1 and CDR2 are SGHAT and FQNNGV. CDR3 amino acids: CASSFTGPPDTQYF. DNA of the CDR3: TGTGCCAGCAGCTTTACAGGGCCCCCAGATACGCAGTATTTT. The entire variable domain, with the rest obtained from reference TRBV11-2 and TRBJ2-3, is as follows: EAGVAQSPRYKIIEKRQSVAFWCNPISGHATLYWYQQILGQGPKLLIQFQNNGVVDDSQLPKDRFSAERLKGVDSTLKIQPAKLEDSAVYLCASSFTGPPDTQYFGPGTRLTVL.